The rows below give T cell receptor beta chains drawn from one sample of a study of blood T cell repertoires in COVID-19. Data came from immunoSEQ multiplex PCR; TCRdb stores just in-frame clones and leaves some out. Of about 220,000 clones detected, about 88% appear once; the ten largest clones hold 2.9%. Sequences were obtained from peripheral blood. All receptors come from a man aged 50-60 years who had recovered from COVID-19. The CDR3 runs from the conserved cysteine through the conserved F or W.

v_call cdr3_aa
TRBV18 CASSPDRGSRYGYTF
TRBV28 CASSSTYNEQFF
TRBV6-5 CASSYSDTAYEQYF
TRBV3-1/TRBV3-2 CASSQDWLAGGVGELFF
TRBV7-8 CASSWTSGDNEQFF
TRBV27 CASAPRLRYTGELFF
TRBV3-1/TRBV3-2 CASTFYGEETQYF
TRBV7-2 CASRRLAGGNNEQFF
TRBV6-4 CASSDPREYQETQYF
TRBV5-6 CASSLTHGEGYTF
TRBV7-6 CASSVTGGSYEQYF
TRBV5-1 CASSLARYGDYGYTF
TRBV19 CASSPTGQETQYF
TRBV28 CASSYAQAGASYEQYF
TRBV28 CASRQAGGTGTDTQYF
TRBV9 CASSSTGGVDTGELFF
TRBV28 CASSPRFRDRGLLAKNIQYF
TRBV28 CASSLLVGGGTSGNEQYF
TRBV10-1 CASSQAGTYNEQFF
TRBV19 CASSARTGATLQAFF
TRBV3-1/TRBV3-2 CASNHRGSLTDTQYF
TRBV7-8 CASSLGQGALHEQYF
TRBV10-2 CASSENPSGRTYEQYF
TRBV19 CASSIPGRLNEQFF
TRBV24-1 CATSDLGLAGGPGNEQFF
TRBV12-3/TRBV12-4 CASSLQGYGYTF
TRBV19 CASSMGQGLYEQFF
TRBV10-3 CAIKKSDYSYEQYF
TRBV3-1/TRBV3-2 CASSPRGLAGYNEQFF
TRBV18 CASSPGQHTDTQYF
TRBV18 CASSPGQGFYNEQFF
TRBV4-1 CASSQEWQRIEAFF
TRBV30 CAWTDLAASSYNEQFF
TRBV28 CASSLRIRSGNQPQHF